This TCR beta chain was profiled in a study of OX40 agonist ivuxolimab in advanced cancers. Method: immunoSEQ multiplex PCR; TCRdb's copy keeps in-frame clones and lacks some. Among approximately 58,000 clones listed, roughly 83% were seen once. V shed 3 bases and J shed 6 bases, with 8 bases lying between them. The germline gives CDR1 LNHDA, CDR2 SQIVND (reference sequence). The CDR3 spans 13 residues. Here the sequenced sample was CD4+ or CD8+ T cells sorted from blood, taken in a trial of the OX40 agonist ivuxolimab. The clonotype comes from an adult with an advanced solid tumor such as melanoma, head and neck, liver or kidney cancer. This chain uses TRBV19 with TRBJ2-2; D gene unclear. The CDR3 region is CASSMVGSGELFF. The CDR3 bases are TGTGCCAGTAGTATGGTGGGATCCGGGGAGCTGTTTTTT.